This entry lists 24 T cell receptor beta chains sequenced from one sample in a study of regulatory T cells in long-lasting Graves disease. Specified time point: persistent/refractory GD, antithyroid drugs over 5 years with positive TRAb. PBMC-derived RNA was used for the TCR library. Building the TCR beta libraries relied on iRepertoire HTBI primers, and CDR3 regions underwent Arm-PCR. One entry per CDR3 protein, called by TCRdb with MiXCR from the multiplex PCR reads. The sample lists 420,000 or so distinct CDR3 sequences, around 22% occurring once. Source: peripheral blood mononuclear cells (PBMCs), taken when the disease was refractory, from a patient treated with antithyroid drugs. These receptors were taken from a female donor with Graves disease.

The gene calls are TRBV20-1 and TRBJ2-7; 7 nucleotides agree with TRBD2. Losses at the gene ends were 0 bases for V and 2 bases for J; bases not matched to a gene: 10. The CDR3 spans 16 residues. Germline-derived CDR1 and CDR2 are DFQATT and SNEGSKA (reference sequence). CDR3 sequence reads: CSARDLLSSGTYEQYF. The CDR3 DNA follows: TGCAGTGCTAGAGATCTCTTGTCTAGCGGAACCTACGAGCAGTACTTC.

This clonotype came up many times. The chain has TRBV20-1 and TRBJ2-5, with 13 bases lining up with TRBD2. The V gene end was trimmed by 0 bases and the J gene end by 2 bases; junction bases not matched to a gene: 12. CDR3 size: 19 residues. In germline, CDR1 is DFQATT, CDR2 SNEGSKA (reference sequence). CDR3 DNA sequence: TGCAGTGCTAGAGAGCTCGGGACTAGCGGGACCACAAAACAAGAGACCCAGTACTTC. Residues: CSARELGTSGTTKQETQYF.

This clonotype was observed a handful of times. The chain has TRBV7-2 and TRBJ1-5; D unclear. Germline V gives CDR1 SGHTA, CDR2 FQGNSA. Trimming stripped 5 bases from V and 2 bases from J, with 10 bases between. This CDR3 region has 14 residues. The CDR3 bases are TGTGCCAGCAGCCCGGACGGGGGCAATCAGCCCCAGCATTTT. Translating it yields CASSPDGGNQPQHF.

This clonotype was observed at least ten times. CDR3 residues: CASSFERPKGYEQYF. DNA for the CDR3: TGTGCCAGCAGTTTTGAGAGGCCAAAGGGCTACGAGCAGTACTTC. V and J are TRBV28 and TRBJ2-7; D is ambiguous. Trimming took 3 bases from V and 3 from J, leaving 15 bases between them. CDR3 length equals 15 residues. CDR1 is MDHEN and CDR2 is SYDVKM in the germline V gene.

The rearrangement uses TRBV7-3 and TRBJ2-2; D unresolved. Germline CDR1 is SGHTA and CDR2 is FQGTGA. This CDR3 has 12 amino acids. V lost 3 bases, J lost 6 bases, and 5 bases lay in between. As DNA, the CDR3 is TGTGCCAGCAGCTTTGGATCCGGGGAGCTGTTTTTT. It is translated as CASSFGSGELFF.

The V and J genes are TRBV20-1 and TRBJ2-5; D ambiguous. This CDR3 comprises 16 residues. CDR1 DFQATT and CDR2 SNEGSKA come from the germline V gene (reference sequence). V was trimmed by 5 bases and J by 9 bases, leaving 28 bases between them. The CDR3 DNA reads TGCAGTGCTCCCTCGGTAGGGCAGGCACTACCATGGGCCCAGTACTTC. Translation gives CSAPSVGQALPWAQYF.

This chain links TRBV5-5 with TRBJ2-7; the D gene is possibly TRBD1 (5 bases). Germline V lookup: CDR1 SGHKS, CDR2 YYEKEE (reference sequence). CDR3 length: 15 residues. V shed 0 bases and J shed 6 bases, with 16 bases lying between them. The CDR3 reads CASSLVGQRSCEQYF. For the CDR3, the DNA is TGTGCCAGCAGCTTGGTCGGACAAAGAAGCTGCGAGCAGTACTTC.

As DNA, the CDR3 is TGTGCCAGCAGCTTACGACAGGCCGCGAACACTGAAGCTTTCTTT. Its translation: CASSLRQAANTEAFF. The J gene is TRBJ1-1, the V gene TRBV7-9, with D possibly being TRBD1 (6 bases). Germline V CDR1 and CDR2: SEHNR, FQNEAQ (reference sequence). This CDR3 has 15 amino acids. Trimming left V 2 bases short and J 1 base short, with 11 bases between.

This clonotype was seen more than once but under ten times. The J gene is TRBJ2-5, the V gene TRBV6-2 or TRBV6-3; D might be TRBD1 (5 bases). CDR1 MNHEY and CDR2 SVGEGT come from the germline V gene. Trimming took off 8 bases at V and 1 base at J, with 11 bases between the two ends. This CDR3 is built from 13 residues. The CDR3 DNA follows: TGTGCCAGCTCGACAGCCGTCCAAGAGACCCAGTACTTC. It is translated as CASSTAVQETQYF.

This CDR3 is CAIRDRDTTLGNTIYF. The CDR3 bases are TGTGCCATCAGGGATCGGGACACAACTCTCGGAAACACCATATATTTT. V is TRBV10-3 and J is TRBJ1-3; tentatively, D is TRBD1 (6 bases). This CDR3 region has 16 residues. V was cut by 6 bases and J by 4 bases, with 19 bases left in between. Germline CDR1 is ENHRY and CDR2 is SYGVKD.

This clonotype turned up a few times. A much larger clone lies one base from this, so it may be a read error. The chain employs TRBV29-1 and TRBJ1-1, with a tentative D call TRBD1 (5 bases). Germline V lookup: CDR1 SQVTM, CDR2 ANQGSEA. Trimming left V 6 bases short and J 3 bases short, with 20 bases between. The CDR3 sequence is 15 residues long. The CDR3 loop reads CSVAVTATSDTEAFF. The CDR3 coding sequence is TGCAGCGTAGCTGTGACAGCCACATCGGACACTGAAGCTTTCTTT.

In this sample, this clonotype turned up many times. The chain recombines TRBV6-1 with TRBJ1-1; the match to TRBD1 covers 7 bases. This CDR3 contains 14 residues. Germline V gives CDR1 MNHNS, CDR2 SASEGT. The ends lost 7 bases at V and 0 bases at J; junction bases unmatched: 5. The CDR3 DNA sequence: TGTGCCAGCACCCTACAGGGGATGAACACTGAAGCTTTCTTT. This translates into CASTLQGMNTEAFF.

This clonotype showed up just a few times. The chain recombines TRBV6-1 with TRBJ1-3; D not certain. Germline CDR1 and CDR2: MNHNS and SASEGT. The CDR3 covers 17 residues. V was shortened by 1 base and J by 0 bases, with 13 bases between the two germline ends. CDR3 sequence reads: CASSEGLWTTSGNTIYF. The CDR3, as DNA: TGTGCCAGCAGTGAAGGGCTTTGGACGACCTCTGGAAACACCATATATTTT.

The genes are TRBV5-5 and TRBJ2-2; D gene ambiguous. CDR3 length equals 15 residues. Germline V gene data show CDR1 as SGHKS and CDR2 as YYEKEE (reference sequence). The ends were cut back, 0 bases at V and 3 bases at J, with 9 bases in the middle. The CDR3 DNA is TGTGCCAGCAGCTTGGTTCGCGGACACACCGGGGAGCTGTTTTTT. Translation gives CASSLVRGHTGELFF.

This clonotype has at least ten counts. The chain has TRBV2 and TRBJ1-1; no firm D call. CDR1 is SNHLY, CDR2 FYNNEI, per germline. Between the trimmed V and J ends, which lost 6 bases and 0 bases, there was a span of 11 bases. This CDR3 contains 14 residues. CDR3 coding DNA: TGTGCCAGCAGGCTGGGCAGAATGAACACTGAAGCTTTCTTT. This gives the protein CASRLGRMNTEAFF.

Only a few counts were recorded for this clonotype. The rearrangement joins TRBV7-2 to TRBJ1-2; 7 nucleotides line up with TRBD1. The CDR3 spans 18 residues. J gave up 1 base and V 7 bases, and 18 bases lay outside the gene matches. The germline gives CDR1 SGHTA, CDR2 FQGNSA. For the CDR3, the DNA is TGTGCCAGCACCCAAAGGGGGCCGGGTGCAGGGAGTAACTATGGCTACACCTTC. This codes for CASTQRGPGAGSNYGYTF.

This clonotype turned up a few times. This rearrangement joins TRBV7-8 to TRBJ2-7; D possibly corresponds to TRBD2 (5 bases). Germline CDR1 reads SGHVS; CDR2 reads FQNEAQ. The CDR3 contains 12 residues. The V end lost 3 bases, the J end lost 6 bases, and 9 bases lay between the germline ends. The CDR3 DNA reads TGTGCCAGCAGCTTTATCGGGGTCGAGCAGTACTTC. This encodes CASSFIGVEQYF.

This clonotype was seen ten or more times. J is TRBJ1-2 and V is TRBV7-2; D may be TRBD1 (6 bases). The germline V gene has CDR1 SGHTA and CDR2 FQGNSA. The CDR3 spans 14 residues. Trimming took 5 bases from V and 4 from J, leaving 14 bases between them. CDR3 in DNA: TGTGCCAGCAGCGTTTCTGGAGGGGGCTATGGCTACACCTTC. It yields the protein CASSVSGGGYGYTF.

This chain's CDR3 is CASSQIGLAVSDTQYF. CDR3 coding DNA: TGCGCCAGCAGCCAGATAGGACTAGCGGTGTCCGATACGCAGTATTTT. The chain joins TRBV4-1 to TRBJ2-3, with 10 bases matching TRBD2. V gave up 3 bases and J gave up 6 bases; unmatched junction bases: 9. The germline gives CDR1 MGHRA, CDR2 YSYEKL. The CDR3 extends over 16 amino acids.

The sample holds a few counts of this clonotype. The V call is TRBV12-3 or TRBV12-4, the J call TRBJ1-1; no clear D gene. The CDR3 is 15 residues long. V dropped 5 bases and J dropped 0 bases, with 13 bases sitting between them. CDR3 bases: TGTGCCAGCAGTATACGATTCGACATGAACACTGAAGCTTTCTTT. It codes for CASSIRFDMNTEAFF.

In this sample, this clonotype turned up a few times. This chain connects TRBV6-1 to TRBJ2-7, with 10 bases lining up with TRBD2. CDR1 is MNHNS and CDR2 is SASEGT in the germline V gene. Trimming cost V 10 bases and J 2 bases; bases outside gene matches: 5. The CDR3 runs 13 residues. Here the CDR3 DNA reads TGTGCCACCAGGACTAGCGGTACCTACGAGCAGTACTTC. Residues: CATRTSGTYEQYF.

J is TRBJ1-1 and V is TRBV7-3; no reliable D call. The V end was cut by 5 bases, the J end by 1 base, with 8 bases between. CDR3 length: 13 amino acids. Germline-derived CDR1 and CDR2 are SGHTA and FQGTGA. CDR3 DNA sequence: TGTGCCAGCAGCGTGGGTAGGAACACTGAAGCTTTCTTT. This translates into CASSVGRNTEAFF.

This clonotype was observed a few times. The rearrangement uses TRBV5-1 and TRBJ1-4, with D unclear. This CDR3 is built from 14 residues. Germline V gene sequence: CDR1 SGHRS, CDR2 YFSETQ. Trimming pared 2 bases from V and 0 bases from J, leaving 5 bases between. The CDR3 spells CASSFTATNEKLFF. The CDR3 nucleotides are TGCGCCAGCAGCTTCACCGCAACTAATGAAAAACTGTTTTTT.

The CDR3 loop is CASSGNRDTSSGNTIYF. The CDR3 nucleotides are TGTGCCAGCAGTGGGAACCGGGACACCAGCTCTGGAAACACCATATATTTT. The chain recombines TRBV2 with TRBJ1-3; TRBD1 is a possible D gene (6 bases). V dropped 4 bases and J dropped 0 bases, with 16 bases sitting between them. Germline CDR1 SNHLY, CDR2 FYNNEI. The CDR3 is 17 amino acids.